This paragraph covers one T cell receptor beta chain sequence. Its target antigen remains unknown. There are no base qualities to consult, and no much larger clone falls within one base. Data came from an Illumina NovaSeq 6000. TCR cDNA was synthesized by 5'RACE template switching, through which a universal primer site and unique molecular identifiers were introduced. Priming of cDNA synthesis was performed from both the TCR alpha and TCR beta constant segments. Library amplification used two PCR steps, and the second PCR step added sample barcodes and sequencing adapters. Sequencing of libraries was performed on Illumina HiSeq 2500 (2x100 bp) or NovaSeq (2x150 bp). As for the original processing: Demultiplexing of reads and collapsing into UMI consensus sequences were performed with MIGEC, and V(D)J alignment was carried out with MiXCR. Clonotypes responding to the vaccine were identified with edgeR on replicate PBMC samples, with the criteria of FDR below 0.01 and a log2 fold change above 5 up to day 15. Each bulk clonotype received a CD4 or CD8 identity based on whether the sequenced CD4 or CD8 repertoire contained that clonotype at higher abundance. TCRdb reworked the public reads: Q25 trimming with fastp, MiXCR clone assembly, productive beta chains retained. Rows are combined by CDR3 protein, so each entry shows the most common genes and DNA. The V and J calls were not made by the authors but by TCRdb's processing. The sample records over 300,000 distinct CDR3 sequences, over 3.5% of which are singletons. The top ten clones comprise just under 25% of the sample.

This entry comes from a study of T cells after yellow fever vaccination (dated by TCRdb to about 2019). Study-wide context: The SMART-Seq v4 Ultra Low Input RNA kit was used to prepare libraries from fractions with low cell numbers. To track T-cell clones before and after primary and booster YFV17D yellow fever vaccination, bulk TCR alpha and beta repertoires were sequenced longitudinally. Two healthy male donors, one aged 18 to 30 and one aged 30 to 39 years, made up the cohort. Blood samples were taken at several timepoints before and after primary and secondary immunization, and bulk PBMC replicates and cell subsets were isolated.

This specimen's treatment or condition label, per the study, means: live attenuated yellow fever vaccine strain. At each blood-draw timepoint, two biological replicates of bulk PBMCs were obtained. PBMCs were isolated from peripheral blood using a standard Ficoll-Paque protocol. RNA was extracted with TriZol from bulk PBMCs, CD4 and CD8 fractions, and dextramer-positive and dextramer-negative fractions. Overall study outcomes, separate from this receptor: Computational filtering was required because FACS-sorted repertoires could contain abundant contaminating clonotypes from the bulk population. A small fraction of clonotypes appeared in both the CD4 and CD8 compartments, likely as a result of convergent recombination. Most clones expanded after primary vaccination were re-detected after the booster (around 96% of CD4 and around nine tenths of CD8), suggesting broad memory maintenance. The study included only two donors, which limits how far the findings can be generalized. The secondary T-cell response was found to be weaker but faster than the primary response, with a peak reached on day 5 rather than on day 15.

This TCR was recovered from a man between 18 and 35 years old who received the YFV17D yellow fever vaccine. The sample was PBMCs, taken 5 days after the yellow fever booster vaccination.

The CDR3 region reads CSVDSGTGAGEQFF. The bases are TGCAGCGTTGATTCCGGGACAGGGGCGGGGGAGCAGTTCTTC. The chain is encoded by TRBV29-1 joined to TRBJ2-1, with 10 bases in between that match TRBD1. CDR1 and CDR2 (SQVTM, ANQGSEA) derive from the germline V gene. Its CDR3 holds 14 amino acids, cysteine through phenylalanine. Solely the CDR3 DNA is kept, with 42 bases framed from the first base. V has 3 bases trimmed and J has 10 bases trimmed; junction bases matching no gene number 9.